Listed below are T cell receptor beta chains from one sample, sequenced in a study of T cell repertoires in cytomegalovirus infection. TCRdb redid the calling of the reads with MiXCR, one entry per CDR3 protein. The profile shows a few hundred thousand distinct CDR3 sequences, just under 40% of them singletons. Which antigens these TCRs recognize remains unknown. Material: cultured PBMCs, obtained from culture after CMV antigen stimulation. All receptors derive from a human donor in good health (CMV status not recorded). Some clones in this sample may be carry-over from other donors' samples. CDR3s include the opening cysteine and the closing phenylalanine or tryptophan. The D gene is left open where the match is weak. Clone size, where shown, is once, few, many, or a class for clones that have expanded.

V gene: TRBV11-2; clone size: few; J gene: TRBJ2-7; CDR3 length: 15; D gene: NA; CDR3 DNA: TGTGCCAGCAGCTTAGTTCTCGGGGTAGCCTACGAGCAGTACTTC; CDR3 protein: CASSLVLGVAYEQYF
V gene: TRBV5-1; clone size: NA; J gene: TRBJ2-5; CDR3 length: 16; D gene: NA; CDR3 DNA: TGCGCCAGCAGCCCCGCGACGGGGGTTTACCAAGAGACCCAGTACTTC; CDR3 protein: CASSPATGVYQETQYF
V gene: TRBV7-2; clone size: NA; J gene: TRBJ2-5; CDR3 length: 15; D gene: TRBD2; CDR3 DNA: TGTGCCAGCAGCCGGACTAGCTATAACTGGGAGACCCAGTACTTC; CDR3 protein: CASSRTSYNWETQYF
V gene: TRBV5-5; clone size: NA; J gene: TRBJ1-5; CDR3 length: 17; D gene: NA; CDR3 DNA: TGTGCCAGCAGCTCAGGCCGATTAGGTGGCTCGAATCAGCCCCAGCATTTT; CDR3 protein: CASSSGRLGGSNQPQHF
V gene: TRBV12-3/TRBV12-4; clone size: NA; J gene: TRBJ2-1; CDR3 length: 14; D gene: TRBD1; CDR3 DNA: TGTGCCAGCAGGCAGGGACAGACCTGCAATGAGCAGTTCTTC; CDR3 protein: CASRQGQTCNEQFF
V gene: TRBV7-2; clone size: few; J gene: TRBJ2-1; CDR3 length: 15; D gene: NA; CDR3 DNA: TGTGCCAGCAGCTTAGTCACAGACCTCTACAATGAGCAGTTCTTC; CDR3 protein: CASSLVTDLYNEQFF
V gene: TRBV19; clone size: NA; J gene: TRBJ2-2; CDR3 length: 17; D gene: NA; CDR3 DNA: TGTGCCAGTAGTATAGGCAGGACGCTTCTGAACACCGGGGAGCTGTTTTTT; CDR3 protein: CASSIGRTLLNTGELFF
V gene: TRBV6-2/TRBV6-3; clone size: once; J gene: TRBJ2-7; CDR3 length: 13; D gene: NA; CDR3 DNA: TGTGCCAGCAGTTATTGGAGGGAGAACGAGCAGTACTTC; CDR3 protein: CASSYWRENEQYF
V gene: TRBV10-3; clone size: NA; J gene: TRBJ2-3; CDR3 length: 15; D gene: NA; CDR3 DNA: TGTGCCATCAGTGAGTACGCGGGTTCCACAGATACGCAGTATTTT; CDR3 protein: CAISEYAGSTDTQYF
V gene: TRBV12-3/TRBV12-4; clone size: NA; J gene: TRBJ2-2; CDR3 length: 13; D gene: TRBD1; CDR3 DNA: TGTGCCACCTACAGGGGAGACACCGGGGAGCTGTTTTTT; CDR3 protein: CATYRGDTGELFF